This is a list of T cell receptor beta chains from one sample in a study of cytomegalovirus exposure and HLA in healthy donors. This table comes from immunoSEQ multiplex PCR, and its TCRdb copy is limited to in-frame clones, with some not included. The table has under 150,000 clones, around four fifths seen once; the top ten hold 8.1%. Sequences were obtained from PBMCs. All receptors come from a woman between 45 and 65 years old in good health and CMV-seropositive. Both conserved end residues are part of each CDR3. Each record gives: clone size, D gene, J gene, V gene, CDR3 protein, CDR3 DNA. The D gene is left open where the match is weak. Not every row has a clone size; where given, it reads once, few, many or a size class.

clone_size: -
d_call: TRBD1
j_call: TRBJ1-5
v_call: TRBV7-8
cdr3_aa: CASSPHDRENQPQHF
cdr3_nt: TGTGCCAGCAGCCCCCACGACAGGGAAAATCAGCCCCAGCATTTT

clone_size: -
d_call: TRBD2
j_call: TRBJ2-1
v_call: TRBV5-1
cdr3_aa: CASNPFLTSTNEQFF
cdr3_nt: TGCGCCAGCAATCCGTTTCTGACTAGCACCAATGAGCAGTTCTTC

clone_size: -
d_call: TRBD2
j_call: TRBJ2-3
v_call: TRBV7-2
cdr3_aa: CASSLSPAGAGVSNTQYF
cdr3_nt: TGTGCCAGCAGCTTAAGCCCCGCCGGAGCGGGGGTGAGTAATACGCAGTATTTT

clone_size: -
d_call: TRBD2
j_call: TRBJ2-7
v_call: TRBV5-4
cdr3_aa: CASSLAGGSSYEQYF
cdr3_nt: TGTGCCAGCAGCTTGGCCGGCGGGAGTTCCTACGAGCAGTACTTC

clone_size: -
d_call: TRBD1
j_call: TRBJ2-7
v_call: TRBV2
cdr3_aa: CASSETWGQSYEQYF
cdr3_nt: TGTGCCAGCAGTGAAACGTGGGGACAGTCCTACGAGCAGTACTTC

clone_size: -
d_call: -
j_call: TRBJ2-6
v_call: TRBV14
cdr3_aa: CASSHRSGSSGANVLTF
cdr3_nt: TGTGCCAGCAGCCACCGTTCTGGGAGCTCTGGGGCCAACGTCCTGACTTTC

clone_size: -
d_call: -
j_call: TRBJ2-7
v_call: TRBV15
cdr3_aa: CATSRSGTRTYEQYF
cdr3_nt: TGTGCCACCAGCAGATCCGGGACTCGGACTTACGAGCAGTACTTC

clone_size: -
d_call: TRBD2
j_call: TRBJ2-1
v_call: TRBV30
cdr3_aa: CAWSVRGGRGRNEQFF
cdr3_nt: TGTGCCTGGAGTGTACGGGGCGGGAGAGGGAGAAATGAGCAGTTCTTC

clone_size: -
d_call: -
j_call: TRBJ2-5
v_call: TRBV18
cdr3_aa: CASSTSSTDRETQYF
cdr3_nt: TGTGCCAGCTCAACCTCTAGCACCGACCGGGAGACCCAGTACTTC

clone_size: -
d_call: TRBD1
j_call: TRBJ2-7
v_call: TRBV10-3
cdr3_aa: CAISESGRGTYEQYF
cdr3_nt: TGTGCCATCAGTGAGTCGGGCAGGGGGACCTACGAGCAGTACTTC

clone_size: once
d_call: TRBD1
j_call: TRBJ2-5
v_call: TRBV5-4
cdr3_aa: CASSVDRGQTQYF
cdr3_nt: TGTGCCAGCAGCGTGGACAGGGGACAGACCCAGTACTTC

clone_size: -
d_call: -
j_call: TRBJ2-7
v_call: TRBV7-9
cdr3_aa: CASNSAGALEEQYF
cdr3_nt: TGTGCCAGCAACTCTGCGGGGGCCTTAGAGGAGCAGTACTTC

clone_size: -
d_call: TRBD2
j_call: TRBJ2-2
v_call: TRBV7-9
cdr3_aa: CASSPGTSGRAMNTGELFF
cdr3_nt: TGTGCCAGCAGCCCCGGGACTAGCGGGAGGGCCATGAACACCGGGGAGCTGTTTTTT

clone_size: -
d_call: TRBD2
j_call: TRBJ2-3
v_call: TRBV4-1
cdr3_aa: CASSQERIAGGPYTQYF
cdr3_nt: TGCGCCAGCAGCCAAGAGAGGATAGCGGGAGGTCCCTATACGCAGTATTTT

clone_size: once
d_call: TRBD1
j_call: TRBJ2-1
v_call: TRBV13
cdr3_aa: CASSRGQGISQFF
cdr3_nt: TGTGCCAGCAGCCGGGGACAGGGAATTTCACAGTTCTTC

clone_size: -
d_call: -
j_call: TRBJ2-3
v_call: TRBV7-9
cdr3_aa: CASSLIEEPLEDTQYF
cdr3_nt: TGTGCCAGCAGCTTGATAGAGGAACCCCTGGAAGATACGCAGTATTTT

clone_size: -
d_call: TRBD1
j_call: TRBJ2-7
v_call: TRBV5-5
cdr3_aa: CASSLGPTGVAGYEQYF
cdr3_nt: TGTGCCAGCAGCTTAGGCCCGACAGGGGTTGCGGGTTACGAGCAGTACTTC

clone_size: -
d_call: TRBD2
j_call: TRBJ2-1
v_call: TRBV11-2
cdr3_aa: CASSLVLGGGRAGNEQFF
cdr3_nt: TGTGCCAGCAGCCTAGTCCTGGGGGGCGGGAGGGCCGGCAATGAGCAGTTCTTC

clone_size: few
d_call: -
j_call: TRBJ2-7
v_call: TRBV4-3
cdr3_aa: CASSQERAPSYEQYF
cdr3_nt: TGCGCCAGCAGCCAAGAAAGAGCCCCCTCCTACGAGCAGTACTTC

clone_size: -
d_call: -
j_call: TRBJ2-5
v_call: TRBV9
cdr3_aa: CASSATKGGIGTQYF
cdr3_nt: TGTGCCAGCAGCGCCACGAAGGGGGGGATTGGGACCCAGTACTTC

clone_size: -
d_call: -
j_call: TRBJ1-1
v_call: TRBV29-1
cdr3_aa: CSVHPGWVTEAFF
cdr3_nt: TGCAGCGTTCACCCGGGGTGGGTCACTGAAGCTTTCTTT

clone_size: -
d_call: TRBD2
j_call: TRBJ2-7
v_call: TRBV10-2
cdr3_aa: CASRFSGSGSYEQYF
cdr3_nt: TGCGCCAGCAGATTTAGCGGGAGCGGCAGTTACGAGCAGTACTTC

clone_size: -
d_call: -
j_call: TRBJ2-5
v_call: TRBV6-1
cdr3_aa: CASSAAGGRGETQYF
cdr3_nt: TGTGCCAGCAGTGCCGCCGGGGGGCGGGGAGAGACCCAGTACTTC

clone_size: few
d_call: -
j_call: TRBJ1-6
v_call: TRBV19
cdr3_aa: CASSIRQGSSPLHF
cdr3_nt: TGTGCCAGTAGTATCCGGCAGGGCTCGTCACCCCTCCACTTT

clone_size: -
d_call: -
j_call: TRBJ2-1
v_call: TRBV9
cdr3_aa: CASTPGGPSYNEQFF
cdr3_nt: TGTGCCAGCACCCCCGGGGGGCCTTCCTACAATGAGCAGTTCTTC

clone_size: -
d_call: TRBD1
j_call: TRBJ1-2
v_call: TRBV7-2
cdr3_aa: CASSAGQNYGYTF
cdr3_nt: TGTGCCAGCAGCGCGGGACAGAACTATGGCTACACCTTC

clone_size: once
d_call: -
j_call: TRBJ2-5
v_call: TRBV6-5
cdr3_aa: CASSITQSKIETQYF
cdr3_nt: TGTGCCAGCAGCATCACGCAATCTAAAATAGAGACCCAGTACTTC

clone_size: -
d_call: TRBD2
j_call: TRBJ2-3
v_call: TRBV18
cdr3_aa: CASSPPVELAGYDTQYF
cdr3_nt: TGTGCCAGCTCACCCCCCGTGGAACTAGCGGGATATGATACGCAGTATTTT

clone_size: few
d_call: TRBD2
j_call: TRBJ2-1
v_call: TRBV27
cdr3_aa: CASSTSGSGYNEQFF
cdr3_nt: TGTGCCAGCAGCACTAGCGGGTCTGGATACAATGAGCAGTTCTTC

clone_size: -
d_call: -
j_call: TRBJ1-5
v_call: TRBV21-1
cdr3_aa: CASSKLGDRMNSNQPQHF
cdr3_nt: TGTGCCAGCAGCAAACTCGGGGACAGAATGAATAGCAATCAGCCCCAGCATTTT

clone_size: -
d_call: -
j_call: TRBJ1-2
v_call: TRBV11-2
cdr3_aa: CASSRGGGPGRIYGYTF
cdr3_nt: TGTGCCAGCAGCCGCGGGGGTGGGCCAGGCCGAATTTATGGCTACACCTTC

clone_size: -
d_call: -
j_call: TRBJ1-1
v_call: TRBV5-1
cdr3_aa: CASSALTGWENTEAFF
cdr3_nt: TGCGCCAGCAGCGCTCTGACAGGTTGGGAGAACACTGAAGCTTTCTTT

clone_size: -
d_call: -
j_call: TRBJ2-3
v_call: TRBV30
cdr3_aa: CAWSGSARTDTQYF
cdr3_nt: TGTGCCTGGAGCGGGTCCGCACGAACGGATACGCAGTATTTT

clone_size: once
d_call: TRBD2
j_call: TRBJ2-2
v_call: TRBV11-3
cdr3_aa: CASSPGGPNTGELFF
cdr3_nt: TGTGCCAGCAGCCCGGGGGGACCGAACACCGGGGAGCTGTTTTTT

clone_size: -
d_call: TRBD1
j_call: TRBJ2-7
v_call: TRBV4-1
cdr3_aa: CASSQDRTGGYEQYF
cdr3_nt: TGCGCCAGCAGCCAAGATCGGACAGGGGGCTACGAGCAGTACTTC

clone_size: -
d_call: -
j_call: TRBJ2-7
v_call: TRBV27
cdr3_aa: CASSLEDSSIYEQYF
cdr3_nt: TGTGCCAGCAGTTTAGAGGACAGCAGTATCTACGAGCAGTACTTC

clone_size: -
d_call: TRBD2
j_call: TRBJ2-5
v_call: TRBV7-2
cdr3_aa: CASSLDGRQETQYF
cdr3_nt: TGTGCCAGCAGCTTGGACGGGAGGCAAGAGACCCAGTACTTC

clone_size: -
d_call: -
j_call: TRBJ2-3
v_call: TRBV4-3
cdr3_aa: CASSQDVGTDTQYF
cdr3_nt: TGCGCCAGCAGCCAAGATGTAGGCACAGATACGCAGTATTTT

clone_size: -
d_call: TRBD1
j_call: TRBJ2-7
v_call: TRBV4-3
cdr3_aa: CASSQTATGAYEQYF
cdr3_nt: TGCGCCAGCAGCCAAACGGCGACAGGGGCCTACGAGCAGTACTTC

clone_size: -
d_call: -
j_call: TRBJ1-2
v_call: TRBV6-6
cdr3_aa: CASSYGRALLNYGYTF
cdr3_nt: TGTGCCAGCAGTTACGGCAGGGCCCTACTTAACTATGGCTACACCTTC

clone_size: -
d_call: -
j_call: TRBJ2-1
v_call: TRBV13
cdr3_aa: CASSSSTSPWAEQFF
cdr3_nt: -

clone_size: -
d_call: -
j_call: TRBJ1-1
v_call: TRBV7-9
cdr3_aa: CASSFGGDTEAFF
cdr3_nt: TGTGCCAGCAGCTTTGGCGGGGACACTGAAGCTTTCTTT

clone_size: -
d_call: -
j_call: TRBJ1-4
v_call: TRBV4-2
cdr3_aa: CASSLGHGGAKLFF
cdr3_nt: TGTGCCAGCAGCCTTGGACACGGAGGGGCTAAACTGTTTTTT

clone_size: few
d_call: -
j_call: TRBJ2-3
v_call: TRBV16
cdr3_aa: CASSQLEAEQRDTQYF
cdr3_nt: TGTGCCAGCAGCCAATTAGAGGCAGAACAGCGGGATACGCAGTATTTT

clone_size: -
d_call: -
j_call: TRBJ1-1
v_call: TRBV6-5
cdr3_aa: CASSRRTDQNTEAFF
cdr3_nt: TGTGCCAGCAGCCGCAGGACAGATCAGAACACTGAAGCTTTCTTT

clone_size: -
d_call: TRBD1
j_call: TRBJ2-3
v_call: TRBV19
cdr3_aa: CASRDRGSTDTQYF
cdr3_nt: TGTGCTTCGCGGGACAGGGGTAGCACAGATACGCAGTATTTT

clone_size: once
d_call: TRBD2
j_call: TRBJ2-1
v_call: TRBV5-1
cdr3_aa: CASTRGTMSAHEQFF
cdr3_nt: TGCGCCAGCACTCGAGGGACTATGAGTGCCCATGAGCAGTTCTTC

clone_size: -
d_call: -
j_call: TRBJ2-7
v_call: TRBV15
cdr3_aa: CATSRARRGTYEQYF
cdr3_nt: TGTGCCACCAGCAGAGCTCGACGGGGAACCTACGAGCAGTACTTC

clone_size: once
d_call: TRBD1
j_call: TRBJ1-5
v_call: TRBV19
cdr3_aa: CASSWGTGGDQPQHF
cdr3_nt: TGTGCCAGTAGTTGGGGGACAGGGGGCGATCAGCCCCAGCATTTT

clone_size: -
d_call: TRBD2
j_call: TRBJ2-1
v_call: TRBV11-3
cdr3_aa: CASSLGGWESSYNEQFF
cdr3_nt: TGTGCCAGCAGCTTGGGAGGGTGGGAAAGCTCCTACAATGAGCAGTTCTTC

clone_size: -
d_call: -
j_call: TRBJ2-3
v_call: TRBV18
cdr3_aa: CASSPHAPGGTSTDTQYF
cdr3_nt: TGTGCCAGCTCACCACACGCCCCCGGGGGAACTAGCACAGATACGCAGTATTTT

clone_size: -
d_call: TRBD1
j_call: TRBJ1-5
v_call: TRBV19
cdr3_aa: CASSATGGGQPQHF
cdr3_nt: TGTGCCAGTAGTGCTACAGGGGGTGGTCAGCCCCAGCATTTT

clone_size: -
d_call: -
j_call: TRBJ2-1
v_call: TRBV7-6
cdr3_aa: CASSLRTSYNEQFF
cdr3_nt: TGTGCCAGCAGCTTAAGGACTTCCTACAATGAGCAGTTCTTC